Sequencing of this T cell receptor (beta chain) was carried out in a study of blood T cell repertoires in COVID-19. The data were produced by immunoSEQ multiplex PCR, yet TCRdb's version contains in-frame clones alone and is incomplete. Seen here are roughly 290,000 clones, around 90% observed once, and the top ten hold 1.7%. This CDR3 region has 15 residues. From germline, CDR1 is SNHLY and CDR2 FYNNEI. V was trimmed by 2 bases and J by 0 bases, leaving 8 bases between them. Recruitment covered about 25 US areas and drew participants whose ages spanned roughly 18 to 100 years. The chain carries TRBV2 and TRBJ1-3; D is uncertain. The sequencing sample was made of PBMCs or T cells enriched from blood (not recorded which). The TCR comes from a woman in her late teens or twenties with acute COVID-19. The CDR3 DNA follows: TGTGCCAGCAGTGAATGGTCGAGCTCTGGAAACACCATATATTTT. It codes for CASSEWSSSGNTIYF.